The 27 T cell receptor beta chains below come from one sample, sequenced in a study of T cell responses to AZD1222 COVID-19 vaccine. TCRdb's table, derived via immunoSEQ multiplex PCR, lists solely in-frame clones and lacks some. This table holds over 40,000 clones, about 83% found once. Sequencing used peripheral blood, obtained on day 0 of AZD1222 vaccination. Every receptor here comes from an adult in good health.

The chain couples TRBV14 to TRBJ2-1; 9 nucleotides agree with TRBD2. Germline V gives CDR1 SGHDN, CDR2 FVKESK. V dropped 0 bases and J dropped 4; count of bases not matched to a gene: 7. CDR3 length: 17 amino acids. The CDR3 DNA reads as TGTGCCAGCAGCCAAGATGGCGGGAGGGCCATTTACAATGAGCAGTTCTTC. This codes for CASSQDGGRAIYNEQFF. Using reference TRBV14 and TRBJ2-1 for the parts outside the CDR3, the full variable domain is EAGVTQFPSHSVIEKGQTVTLRCDPISGHDNLYWYRRVMGKEIKFLLHFVKESKQDESGMPNNRFLAERTGGTYSTLKVQPAELEDSGVYFCASSQDGGRAIYNEQFFGPGTRLTVL.

By sample fraction, this clone is medium-sized (0.01 to 0.1%). The CDR3 here is CSVDYLGQGAQYTEAFF. CDR3 in DNA: TGCAGCGTTGATTACTTGGGACAGGGGGCTCAATACACTGAAGCTTTCTTT. The genes are TRBV29-1 and TRBJ1-1; 12 bases line up with TRBD1. The CDR3 loop spans 17 amino acids. The V and J ends lost 3 bases and 3 bases, in that order; junction bases with no gene match: 11. In germline, CDR1 is SQVTM, CDR2 ANQGSEA.

The genes are TRBV30 and TRBJ2-3; 11 bases line up with TRBD2. The CDR3 runs to 16 residues. Per germline, CDR1 GTSNPN and CDR2 SVGIG (reference sequence). V gave up 0 bases and J gave up 7 bases; unmatched junction bases: 9. In DNA, the CDR3 is TGTGCCTGGAGTGTAGGTAGCGGGGGGGCCTCGAATACGCAGTATTTT. This sequence encodes CAWSVGSGGASNTQYF.

The chain uses TRBV14 and TRBJ1-4; unclear D gene. This CDR3 has 14 residues. V lost 1 base and J 3 bases, leaving 6 bases between the germline ends. Germline V gives CDR1 SGHDN, CDR2 FVKESK. The CDR3 sequence: CASSQGQPNEKLFF. For the CDR3, the DNA is TGTGCCAGCAGCCAAGGACAACCTAATGAAAAACTGTTTTTT.

This chain links TRBV9 with TRBJ2-7; 8 bases align to TRBD1. CDR1 and CDR2 (germline): SGDLS, YYNGEE. V trimming: 4 bases; J trimming: 6 bases; junction bases outside the gene matches: 9. The CDR3 runs 14 residues. The CDR3 DNA sequence: TGTGCCAGCAGCTCTCGGACAGGGCCGGGCGAGCAGTACTTC. Its translation is CASSSRTGPGEQYF.

This sequence joins TRBV7-2 and TRBJ1-5; 7 nucleotides align to TRBD1. The V gene's germline CDR1 is SGHTA and CDR2 FQGNSA. The CDR3 runs 15 residues. V was pared by 2 bases and J by 3 bases, with 4 bases of the junction left unmatched. This CDR3 reads CASSLLGQNNQPQHF. In DNA form, the CDR3 reads TGTGCCAGCAGCTTACTGGGACAGAACAATCAGCCCCAGCATTTT.

This chain joins TRBV14 and TRBJ2-1; the match to TRBD2 covers 7 bases. V was pared by 1 base and J by 4 bases, with 10 bases of the junction left unmatched. The CDR3 is made up of 17 amino acids. Germline-derived CDR1 and CDR2 are SGHDN and FVKESK. CDR3 bases: TGTGCCAGCAGCCAAGTACAACTGGCGGGAGCTTACAATGAGCAGTTCTTC. Translating gives CASSQVQLAGAYNEQFF.

J is TRBJ1-3 and V is TRBV2; TRBD1 agrees at 8 bases. The CDR3 contains 14 residues. Germline CDR1 and CDR2: SNHLY and FYNNEI. V was pared by 5 bases and J by 4 bases, with 4 bases of the junction left unmatched. The CDR3 sequence: CASSLTGEGNTIYF. CDR3 DNA: TGTGCCAGCAGTCTGACAGGGGAAGGAAACACCATATATTTT.

V is TRBV11-2 and J is TRBJ2-5, with 10 bases fitting TRBD2. In germline, CDR1 is SGHAT, CDR2 FQNNGV. The CDR3 length is 14 residues. V lost 5 bases and J lost 7; bases outside the gene matches: 7. Here the CDR3 reads CASSGTSGAGTQYF. The CDR3 DNA reads TGTGCCAGCAGCGGAACTAGCGGGGCGGGGACCCAGTACTTC.

This clone has just one count. This rearrangement joins TRBV19 to TRBJ1-5; D unclear. The V end lost 7 bases, the J end lost 6 bases, and 10 bases lay between the germline ends. The CDR3 extends over 12 amino acids. Germline assignment: CDR1 LNHDA and CDR2 SQIVND (reference sequence). This chain's CDR3 is CASNDVSQPQHF. DNA for the CDR3: TGTGCCAGTAACGATGTATCTCAGCCCCAGCATTTT.

This clone was found once. V usage is TRBV2 and J usage is TRBJ1-4; 11 bases are a match to TRBD1. This CDR3 contains 16 residues. The V segment lost 6 bases and the J segment 4 bases; nucleotides outside the gene matches: 7. Germline loops: CDR1 SNHLY, CDR2 FYNNEI. As DNA, the CDR3 is TGTGCCAGCAGACCGGGACAGGGGGACCTTAATGAAAAACTGTTTTTT. Translation gives CASRPGQGDLNEKLFF. Looking up the rest from reference TRBV2 and TRBJ1-4 gives the full variable domain: EPEVTQTPSHQVTQMGQEVILRCVPISNHLYFYWYRQILGQKVEFLVSFYNNEISEKSEIFDDQFSVERPDGSNFTLKIRSTKLEDSAMYFCASRPGQGDLNEKLFFGSGTQLSVL.

This clone was observed at least ten times. This rearrangement joins TRBV10-3 to TRBJ1-6, with D possibly being TRBD1 (6 bases). The ends were cut back, 3 bases at V and 10 bases at J, with 13 bases in the middle. Germline lookup yields CDR1 ENHRY and CDR2 SYGVKD. This CDR3 is built from 14 residues. The CDR3 DNA is TGTGCCATCAGTGAACTGGGGGCGGCCTCACCCCTCCACTTT. Its protein product is CAISELGAASPLHF.

The chain joins TRBV11-2 to TRBJ2-2; D possibly corresponds to TRBD1 (6 bases). CDR1 and CDR2 (germline): SGHAT, FQNNGV. There are 16 residues in the CDR3. Trimming stripped 6 bases from V and 7 bases from J, with 21 bases between. The CDR3 DNA follows: TGTGCCAGCAGGCCCTTGCGGGCAGGGGTTAACGGGGAGCTGTTTTTT. It specifies CASRPLRAGVNGELFF.

The V and J genes are TRBV24-1 and TRBJ2-7; D is unresolved. With 2 bases removed from V and 0 bases from J, the gap between germline ends came to 4 bases. The V gene's germline CDR1 is KGHDR and CDR2 SFDVKD. This CDR3 has 13 amino acids. The CDR3 bases are TGTGCCACCAGTGATTGGACCTCCTACGAGCAGTACTTC. Translated: CATSDWTSYEQYF.

This chain links TRBV2 with TRBJ2-1; 10 bases map to TRBD1. The germline V gene encodes CDR1 SNHLY and CDR2 FYNNEI. V lost 6 bases and J lost 3; bases outside the gene matches: 8. The CDR3 runs 16 residues. CDR3 sequence reads: CASSPLRDRGYNEQFF. The CDR3 DNA follows: TGTGCCAGCAGCCCTCTCCGGGACAGGGGCTACAATGAGCAGTTCTTC.

This chain uses TRBV4-3 with TRBJ2-6; tentatively, D is TRBD1 (6 bases). The CDR3 has 18 residues. The V gene lost 0 bases and the J gene lost 6 bases, with 18 bases spanning the gap. Germline V gene data show CDR1 as LGHNA and CDR2 as YSLEER. The CDR3 spells CASSQEPKGVKLANVLTF. CDR3 DNA sequence: TGCGCCAGCAGCCAAGAACCAAAGGGGGTGAAGTTGGCCAACGTCCTGACTTTC.

V and J are TRBV5-4 and TRBJ2-3; TRBD2 matches 11 bases. Per the germline V gene, CDR1 is SGHNT and CDR2 is YYREEE (reference sequence). The CDR3 is 15 amino acids. Unmatched junction bases numbered 4, after V lost 1 base and J lost 6 bases. The CDR3 nucleotides read TGTGCCAGCAGCTTGACTAGCGGGAGACCCGATACGCAGTATTTT. Amino acid sequence: CASSLTSGRPDTQYF.

V gene TRBV4-2 combines with J gene TRBJ1-5; 7 bases fit TRBD1. The CDR3 has 14 amino acids. Losses at the gene ends were 3 bases for V and 2 bases for J; bases not matched to a gene: 1. Germline CDR1 and CDR2: LGHNA and YNFKEQ. The CDR3 here is CASSHTGGNQPQHF. The CDR3 nucleotides read TGTGCCAGCAGCCACACAGGGGGCAATCAGCCCCAGCATTTT.

This chain joins TRBV30 and TRBJ1-1; unclear D gene. This CDR3 has 12 residues. Germline assignment: CDR1 GTSNPN and CDR2 SVGIG (reference sequence). The V and J ends lost 3 bases and 5 bases respectively, with 10 bases between them. This chain's CDR3 is CAWSLGGTEAFF. CDR3 nucleotides: TGTGCCTGGAGCCTGGGCGGGACTGAAGCTTTCTTT.

The rearrangement joins TRBV7-8 to TRBJ2-5, with D possibly TRBD1 on 5 matching bases. V lost 5 bases and J 2 bases, leaving 15 bases between the germline ends. The CDR3 runs to 15 residues. CDR1 and CDR2 (germline): SGHVS, FQNEAQ. This chain's CDR3 is CASSPRRRTQETQYF. For the CDR3, the DNA is TGTGCCAGCAGCCCTAGGAGACGGACACAAGAGACCCAGTACTTC.

The CDR3 DNA reads as TGTGCCAGCAGTGGGGCAAGTAACTACGAGCAGTACTTC. Translating gives CASSGASNYEQYF. This rearrangement joins TRBV27 to TRBJ2-7; tentatively, D is TRBD1 (5 bases). This CDR3 is built from 13 residues. V dropped 5 bases and J dropped 3 bases, with 11 bases sitting between them. Germline V gene data show CDR1 as MNHEY and CDR2 as SMNVEV (reference sequence).

The rearrangement uses TRBV7-2 and TRBJ1-6; 7 bases match TRBD1. Germline values: CDR1 SGHTA, CDR2 FQGNSA. Losses at the gene ends were 7 bases for V and 0 bases for J; bases not matched to a gene: 9. CDR3 length: 17 residues. CDR3 region: CASTPRRDSSYNSPLHF. DNA for the CDR3: TGTGCCAGCACTCCCAGGAGGGACAGCTCCTATAATTCACCCCTCCACTTT.

The chain joins TRBV2 to TRBJ1-2, with 8 bases aligning to TRBD1. The CDR3 extends over 18 amino acids. The V segment lost 6 bases and the J segment 3 bases; nucleotides outside the gene matches: 18. Germline loops: CDR1 SNHLY, CDR2 FYNNEI. For the CDR3, the DNA is TGTGCCAGCAGAAGCGGACAGGGACGGGGGTATCAAGACTATGGCTACACCTTC. Translating it yields CASRSGQGRGYQDYGYTF.

This chain connects TRBV7-3 to TRBJ2-7, with 10 bases matching TRBD1. CDR3 length: 13 residues. V shed 4 bases and J 6 bases; nucleotides not matched to a gene: 3. Germline V CDR1 and CDR2: SGHTA, FQGTGA. The CDR3 DNA is TGTGCCAGCAGCTCAGACAGGGGGCGCGAGCAGTACTTC. It is translated as CASSSDRGREQYF.

The V and J genes are TRBV19 and TRBJ1-2; D is perhaps TRBD1 (5 bases). Deletions cut 3 bases from V and 8 bases from J, with 13 bases between. Germline CDR1 LNHDA, CDR2 SQIVND (reference sequence). This CDR3 has 13 residues. The CDR3 nucleotides are TGTGCCAGTAGTATCCGGACACCCGGGGGCTACACCTTC. The encoded protein is CASSIRTPGGYTF.

The table lists this clone with a few counts. The chain couples TRBV19 to TRBJ2-1, with D unresolved. CDR3 length: 12 residues. Germline CDR1 reads LNHDA; CDR2 reads SQIVND (reference sequence). V dropped 1 base and J dropped 9 bases, with 7 bases sitting between them. CDR3 protein: CASSIGVSEQFF. Here the CDR3 DNA reads TGTGCCAGTAGTATAGGGGTTTCTGAGCAGTTCTTC.

The chain has TRBV27 and TRBJ1-2, with 10 positions matching TRBD1. Unmatched junction bases numbered 14, after V lost 4 bases and J lost 6 bases. The CDR3 has 17 residues. Germline V gene sequence: CDR1 MNHEY, CDR2 SMNVEV (reference sequence). The CDR3: CASSSLTGGYYMDGYTF. The DNA of the CDR3 is TGTGCCAGCAGTTCACTGACAGGGGGCTATTATATGGATGGCTACACCTTC.